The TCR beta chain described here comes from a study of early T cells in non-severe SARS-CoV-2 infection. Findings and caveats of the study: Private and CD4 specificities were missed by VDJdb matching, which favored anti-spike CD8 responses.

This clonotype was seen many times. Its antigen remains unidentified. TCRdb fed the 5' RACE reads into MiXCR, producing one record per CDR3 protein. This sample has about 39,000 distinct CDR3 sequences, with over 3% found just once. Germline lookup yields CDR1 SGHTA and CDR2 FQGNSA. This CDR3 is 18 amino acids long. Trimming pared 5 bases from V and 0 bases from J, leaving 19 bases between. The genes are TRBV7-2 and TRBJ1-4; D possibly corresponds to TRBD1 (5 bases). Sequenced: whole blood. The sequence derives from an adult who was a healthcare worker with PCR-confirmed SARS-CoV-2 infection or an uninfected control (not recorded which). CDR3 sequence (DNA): TGTGCCAGCAGCACCCTACAAGGGGACCTGGCAACTAATGAAAAACTGTTTTTT. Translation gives CASSTLQGDLATNEKLFF.